These 3 T cell receptor beta chains share one sample of origin, sequenced in a study of cytomegalovirus exposure and HLA in healthy donors. Primers: 60 Vbeta forward and 13 Jbeta reverse. Sequenced by immunoSEQ multiplex PCR; TCRdb stores in-frame clones only, minus some. The sample shows 210,000 or so clones, roughly 80% of them seen only once. Material: PBMCs. These TCRs come from a man aged 40-49 years in good health and CMV-seronegative.

The chain combines TRBV27 with TRBJ2-1; D might be TRBD1 (5 bases). Trimming removed 4 bases from V and 5 bases from J, with 12 bases in between. Looked up from germline, CDR1 is MNHEY and CDR2 is SMNVEV (reference sequence). This CDR3 spans 14 amino acids. CDR3 amino acids: CASSSLPGNNEQFF. CDR3 nucleotide sequence: TGTGCCAGCAGTTCACTTCCAGGGAACAATGAGCAGTTCTTC.

This clone was detected a few times. The rearrangement joins TRBV5-1 to TRBJ2-7, with 11 bases aligning to TRBD2. Germline assignment: CDR1 SGHRS and CDR2 YFSETQ. The CDR3 contains 15 residues. Unmatched junction bases numbered 2, after V lost 0 bases and J lost 3 bases. In DNA form, the CDR3 reads TGCGCCAGCAGCTTGGCCGGGACTAGCGGCTACGAGCAGTACTTC. Translating gives CASSLAGTSGYEQYF.

In this sample, this clone turned up a few times. This rearrangement joins TRBV5-4 to TRBJ2-7; a possible D gene is TRBD2 (6 bases). Germline V lookup: CDR1 SGHNT, CDR2 YYREEE (reference sequence). CDR3 size: 15 residues. V shed 4 bases and J shed 2 bases, with 16 bases lying between them. The CDR3 sequence: CASSPGSRGTYEQYF. The CDR3 DNA reads as TGTGCCAGCAGCCCCGGGAGCCGAGGGACCTACGAGCAGTACTTC.